This entry concerns a single T cell receptor beta chain. Its antigen is currently unknown. The sample comes from a study of graft-versus-host responses after intestinal transplantation. Study-level information: Induction using anti-thymocyte globulin, followed by tacrolimus and steroids for roughly 3 years, was given to all recipients.

This CDR3 has 13 residues. Trimming took off 3 bases at V and 0 bases at J, with 5 bases between the two ends. Germline V gene lookup returns CDR1 MNHEY and CDR2 SMNVEV (reference sequence). Overall study results and limits: The marrow of recipients harbored GvH clones, and ileum or blood showed some of them first. Early post-transplant declines in HvG were associated with peak levels of circulating GvH clones.

Clones were read by immunoSEQ multiplex PCR, and TCRdb kept only the in-frame ones, dropping some. The sample carries more than 65,000 clones, 75% to 95% recorded once. This chain connects TRBV27 to TRBJ1-1; D remains unclear. The source material was unstimulated CD8+ T cells sorted from spleen or lymph node cells, sampled before transplant. The receptor was derived from a human donor who was the organ donor for an intestinal transplant. CDR3 protein: CASSFAMNTEAFF. The CDR3 bases are TGTGCCAGCAGTTTTGCGATGAACACTGAAGCTTTCTTT.